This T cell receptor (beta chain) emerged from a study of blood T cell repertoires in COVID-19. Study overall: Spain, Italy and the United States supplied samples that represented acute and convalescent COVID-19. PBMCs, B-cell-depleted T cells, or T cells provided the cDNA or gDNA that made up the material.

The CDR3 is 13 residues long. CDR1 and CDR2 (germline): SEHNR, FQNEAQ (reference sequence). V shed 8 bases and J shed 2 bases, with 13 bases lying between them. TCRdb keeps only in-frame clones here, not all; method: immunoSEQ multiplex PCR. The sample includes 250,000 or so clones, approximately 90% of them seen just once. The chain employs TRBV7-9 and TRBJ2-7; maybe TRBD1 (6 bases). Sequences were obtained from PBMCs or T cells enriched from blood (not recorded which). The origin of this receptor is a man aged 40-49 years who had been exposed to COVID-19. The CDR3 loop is CASGNRVTYEQYF. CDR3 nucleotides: TGTGCCAGCGGGAACAGGGTCACCTACGAGCAGTACTTC.